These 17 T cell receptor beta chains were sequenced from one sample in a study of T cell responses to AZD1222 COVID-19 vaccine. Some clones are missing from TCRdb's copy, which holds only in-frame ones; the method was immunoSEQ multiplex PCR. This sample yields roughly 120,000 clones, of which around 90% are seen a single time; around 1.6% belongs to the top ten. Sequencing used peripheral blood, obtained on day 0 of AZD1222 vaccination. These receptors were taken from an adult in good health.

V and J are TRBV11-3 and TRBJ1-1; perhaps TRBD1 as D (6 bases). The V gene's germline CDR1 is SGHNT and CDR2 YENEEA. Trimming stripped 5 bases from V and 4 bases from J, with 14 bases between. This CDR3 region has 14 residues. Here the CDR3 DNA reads TGTGCCAGCAGCAACGTACAGGGTGCCACTGAAGCTTTCTTT. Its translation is CASSNVQGATEAFF.

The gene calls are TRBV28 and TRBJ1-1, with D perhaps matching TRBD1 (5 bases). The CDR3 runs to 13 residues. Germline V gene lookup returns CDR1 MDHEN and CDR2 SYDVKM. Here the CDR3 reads CVVVRAYGQEAFF. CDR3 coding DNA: TGTGTTGTCGTCCGGGCCTACGGACAAGAGGCTTTCTTT.

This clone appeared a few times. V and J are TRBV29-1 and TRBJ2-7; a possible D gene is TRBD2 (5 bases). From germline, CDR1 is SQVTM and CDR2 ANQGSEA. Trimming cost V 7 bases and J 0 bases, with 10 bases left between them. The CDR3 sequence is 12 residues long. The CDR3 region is CSGRTGSYEQYF. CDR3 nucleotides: TGCAGCGGGAGGACTGGCTCCTACGAGCAGTACTTC.

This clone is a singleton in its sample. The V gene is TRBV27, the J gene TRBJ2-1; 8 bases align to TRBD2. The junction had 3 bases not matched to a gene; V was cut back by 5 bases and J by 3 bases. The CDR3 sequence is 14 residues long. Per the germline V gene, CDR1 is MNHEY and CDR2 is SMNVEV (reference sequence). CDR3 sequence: CASSPGTSYNEQFF. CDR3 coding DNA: TGTGCCAGCAGTCCCGGGACTAGCTACAATGAGCAGTTCTTC.

For the CDR3, the DNA is TGTGCCAGCAGTTACGGCGGGAGGAGGAACACTGAAGCTTTCTTT. The encoded protein is CASSYGGRRNTEAFF. The chain carries TRBV6-5 and TRBJ1-1; D unresolved. Germline assignment: CDR1 MNHEY and CDR2 SVGAGI. V lost 2 bases and J 1 base, leaving 11 bases between the germline ends. This CDR3 is built from 15 residues.

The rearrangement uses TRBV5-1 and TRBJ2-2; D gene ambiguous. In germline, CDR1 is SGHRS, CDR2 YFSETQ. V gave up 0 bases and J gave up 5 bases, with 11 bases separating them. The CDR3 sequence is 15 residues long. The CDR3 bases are TGCGCCAGCAGCTTGGGGACCGTGAGGACCGGGGAGCTGTTTTTT. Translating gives CASSLGTVRTGELFF.

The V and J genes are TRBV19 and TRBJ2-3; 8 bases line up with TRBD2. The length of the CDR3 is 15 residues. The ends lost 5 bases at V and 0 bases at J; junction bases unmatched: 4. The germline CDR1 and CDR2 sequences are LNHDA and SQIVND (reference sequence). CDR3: CASSRTSRSTDTQYF. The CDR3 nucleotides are TGTGCCAGTAGTCGGACTAGCAGAAGCACAGATACGCAGTATTTT.

CDR3 amino acids: CASSQVLDNTEAFF. The CDR3, as DNA: TGCGCCAGCAGCCAGGTTCTAGATAACACTGAAGCTTTCTTT. The gene calls are TRBV5-1 and TRBJ1-1; D not certain. The V end was cut by 4 bases, the J end by 2 bases, with 12 bases between. This CDR3 region has 14 residues. Germline loops: CDR1 SGHRS, CDR2 YFSETQ.

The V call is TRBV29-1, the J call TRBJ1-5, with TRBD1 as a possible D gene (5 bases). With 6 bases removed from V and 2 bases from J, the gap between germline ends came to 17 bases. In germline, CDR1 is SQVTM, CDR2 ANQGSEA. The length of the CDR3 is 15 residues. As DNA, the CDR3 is TGCAGCGTCGGGGACGGGCTTTTAGGCAATCAGCCCCAGCATTTT. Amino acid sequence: CSVGDGLLGNQPQHF.

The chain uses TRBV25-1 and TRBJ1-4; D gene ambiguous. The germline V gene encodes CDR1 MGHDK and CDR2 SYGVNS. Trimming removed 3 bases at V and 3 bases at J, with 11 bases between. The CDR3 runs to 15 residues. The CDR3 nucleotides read TGTGCCAGCAGTGACCCTGGTGGTCCTAATGAAAAACTGTTTTTT. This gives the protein CASSDPGGPNEKLFF.

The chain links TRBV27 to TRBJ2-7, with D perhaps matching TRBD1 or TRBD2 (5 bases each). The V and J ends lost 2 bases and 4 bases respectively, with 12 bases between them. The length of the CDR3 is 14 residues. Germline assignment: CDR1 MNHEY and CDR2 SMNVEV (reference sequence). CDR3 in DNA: TGTGCCAGCAGTTTACGAGTTGAGGGGTACGAGCAGTACTTC. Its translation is CASSLRVEGYEQYF.

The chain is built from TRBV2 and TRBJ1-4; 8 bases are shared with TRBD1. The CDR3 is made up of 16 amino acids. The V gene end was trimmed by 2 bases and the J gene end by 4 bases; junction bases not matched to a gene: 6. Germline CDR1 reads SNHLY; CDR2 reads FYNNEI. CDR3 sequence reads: CASSERGTGFNEKLFF. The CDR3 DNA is TGTGCCAGCAGTGAACGTGGGACAGGATTTAATGAAAAACTGTTTTTT. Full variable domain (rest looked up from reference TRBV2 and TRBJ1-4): EPEVTQTPSHQVTQMGQEVILRCVPISNHLYFYWYRQILGQKVEFLVSFYNNEISEKSEIFDDQFSVERPDGSNFTLKIRSTKLEDSAMYFCASSERGTGFNEKLFFGSGTQLSVL.

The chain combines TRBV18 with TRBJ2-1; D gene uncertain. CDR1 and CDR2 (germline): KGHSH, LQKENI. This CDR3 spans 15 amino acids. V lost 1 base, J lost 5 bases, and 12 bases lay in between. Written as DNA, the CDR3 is TGTGCCAGCTCACCACAGCTAACAGACCACAATGAGCAGTTCTTC. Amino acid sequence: CASSPQLTDHNEQFF.

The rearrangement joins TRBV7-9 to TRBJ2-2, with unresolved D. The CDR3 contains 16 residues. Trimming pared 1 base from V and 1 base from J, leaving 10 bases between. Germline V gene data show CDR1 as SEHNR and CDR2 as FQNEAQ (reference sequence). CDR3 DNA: TGTGCCAGCAGCTTAGGCAGAGGCGGGAACACCGGGGAGCTGTTTTTT. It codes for CASSLGRGGNTGELFF.

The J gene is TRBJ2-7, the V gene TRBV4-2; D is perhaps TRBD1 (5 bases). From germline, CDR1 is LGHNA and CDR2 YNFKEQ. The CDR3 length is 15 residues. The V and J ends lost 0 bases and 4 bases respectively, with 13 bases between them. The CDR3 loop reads CASSQDLQTVYEQYF. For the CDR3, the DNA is TGTGCCAGCAGCCAAGACCTACAGACAGTTTACGAGCAGTACTTC.

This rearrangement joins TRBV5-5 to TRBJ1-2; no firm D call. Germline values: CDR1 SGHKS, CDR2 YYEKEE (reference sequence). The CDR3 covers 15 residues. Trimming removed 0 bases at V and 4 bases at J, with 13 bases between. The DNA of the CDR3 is TGTGCCAGCAGCTTGGCTGGTAGTGCGTCCTATGGCTACACCTTC. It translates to CASSLAGSASYGYTF.

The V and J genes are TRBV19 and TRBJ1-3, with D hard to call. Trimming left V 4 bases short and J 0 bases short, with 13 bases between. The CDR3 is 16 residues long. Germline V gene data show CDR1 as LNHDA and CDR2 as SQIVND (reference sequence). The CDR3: CASSSPDSSSGNTIYF. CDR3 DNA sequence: TGTGCCAGTAGTAGCCCGGACTCGAGCTCTGGAAACACCATATATTTT.